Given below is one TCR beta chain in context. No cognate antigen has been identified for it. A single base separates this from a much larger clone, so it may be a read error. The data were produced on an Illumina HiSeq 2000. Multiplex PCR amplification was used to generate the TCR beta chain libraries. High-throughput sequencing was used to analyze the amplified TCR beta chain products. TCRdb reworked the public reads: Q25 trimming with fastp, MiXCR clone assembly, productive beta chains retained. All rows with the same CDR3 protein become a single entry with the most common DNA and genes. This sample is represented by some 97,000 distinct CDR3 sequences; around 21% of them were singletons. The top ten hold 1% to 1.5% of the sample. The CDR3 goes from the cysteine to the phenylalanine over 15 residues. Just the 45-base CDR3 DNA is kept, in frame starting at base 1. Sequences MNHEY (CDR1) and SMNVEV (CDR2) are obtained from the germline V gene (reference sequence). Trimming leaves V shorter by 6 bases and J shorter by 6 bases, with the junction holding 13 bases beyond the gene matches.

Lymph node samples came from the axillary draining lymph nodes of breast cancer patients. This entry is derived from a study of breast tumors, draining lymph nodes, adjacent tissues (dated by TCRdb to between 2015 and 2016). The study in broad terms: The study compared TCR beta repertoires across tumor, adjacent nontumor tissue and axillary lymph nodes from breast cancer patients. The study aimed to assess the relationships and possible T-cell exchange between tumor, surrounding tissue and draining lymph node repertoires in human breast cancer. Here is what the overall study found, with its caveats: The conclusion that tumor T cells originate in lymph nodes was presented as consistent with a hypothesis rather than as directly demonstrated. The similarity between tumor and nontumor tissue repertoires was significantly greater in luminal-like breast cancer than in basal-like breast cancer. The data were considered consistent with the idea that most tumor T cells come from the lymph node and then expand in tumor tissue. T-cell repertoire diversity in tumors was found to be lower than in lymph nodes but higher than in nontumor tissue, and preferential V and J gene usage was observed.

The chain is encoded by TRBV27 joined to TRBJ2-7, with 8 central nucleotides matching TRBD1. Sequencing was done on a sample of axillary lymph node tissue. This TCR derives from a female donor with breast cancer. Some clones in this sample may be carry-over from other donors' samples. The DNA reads TGTGCCAGCAGCCCCCCGAGACAGGGGTTGGCCGAGCAGTACTTC. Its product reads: CASSPPRQGLAEQYF.